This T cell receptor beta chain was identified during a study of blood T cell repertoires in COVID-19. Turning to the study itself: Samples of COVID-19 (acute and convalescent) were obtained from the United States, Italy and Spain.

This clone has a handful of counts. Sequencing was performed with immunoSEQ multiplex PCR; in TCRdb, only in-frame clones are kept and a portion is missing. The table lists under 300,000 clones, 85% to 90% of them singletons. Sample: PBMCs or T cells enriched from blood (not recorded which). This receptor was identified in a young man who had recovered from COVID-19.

In DNA, the CDR3 is TGCGCCAGCAGCCATGAAACAGGGGCTGTGAGCTTCCTTGGCTACACCTTC. This sequence encodes CASSHETGAVSFLGYTF. V usage is TRBV4-1 and J usage is TRBJ1-2; 7 bases fit TRBD1. Trimming at V came to 3 bases and at J to 7 bases, leaving 17 bases not matched to a gene. This CDR3 contains 17 residues. Germline V gene data show CDR1 as MGHRA and CDR2 as YSYEKL.